The 24 T cell receptor beta chains below all came from one sample that was sequenced in a study of early T cells in non-severe SARS-CoV-2 infection. TCRdb analysed the 5' RACE reads with MiXCR anew, one entry per CDR3 protein. This sample carries 70,000 to 90,000 distinct CDR3 sequences, around a sixth of them seen once, and the ten largest clones take 12%. Sequenced material: whole blood. Every receptor here comes from an adult who was a healthcare worker with PCR-confirmed SARS-CoV-2 infection or an uninfected control (not recorded which).

The chain links TRBV6-6 to TRBJ2-3; 8 bases are shared with TRBD1. The length of the CDR3 is 17 residues. Germline CDR1 is MNHNY and CDR2 is SVGAGI (reference sequence). J was trimmed by 4 bases and V by 4 bases; bases with no gene match: 13. The CDR3 reads CASSSVPGQVRADTQYF. In DNA form, the CDR3 reads TGTGCCAGCAGTTCCGTCCCGGGACAGGTCCGCGCAGATACGCAGTATTTT.

The genes are TRBV12-5 and TRBJ2-1; 9 nucleotides line up with TRBD2. The CDR3 extends over 16 amino acids. Looked up from germline, CDR1 is LGHNT and CDR2 is FRNRAP. The ends lost 6 bases at V and 1 base at J; junction bases unmatched: 7. DNA for the CDR3: TGTGCTAGTGGCAACCATCTAGCGGGGTCCTACAATGAGCAGTTCTTC. Translated, it gives CASGNHLAGSYNEQFF.

A few counts support this clonotype. The rearrangement joins TRBV11-3 to TRBJ2-1, with D unresolved. V dropped 1 base and J dropped 10 bases, with 11 bases sitting between them. The CDR3 is 13 residues long. Germline V CDR1 and CDR2: SGHNT, YENEEA. CDR3 sequence reads: CASSLVVGWEQFF. The CDR3 region has the DNA TGTGCCAGCAGCTTAGTTGTGGGTTGGGAGCAGTTCTTC.

This clonotype is a singleton in its sample. V usage is TRBV4-1 and J usage is TRBJ1-5; D gene unclear. This CDR3 region has 16 residues. Per the germline V gene, CDR1 is MGHRA and CDR2 is YSYEKL. V lost 3 bases, J lost 2 bases, and 14 bases lay in between. CDR3 in DNA: TGCGCCAGCAGCCAGGCTCCTCGTTTGGGCAATCAGCCCCAGCATTTT. It yields the protein CASSQAPRLGNQPQHF.

CDR3 DNA sequence: TGTGCCAGCAGCCCGGGACAGGGGGATAATGGCTACACCTTC. Protein product: CASSPGQGDNGYTF. The chain carries TRBV14 and TRBJ1-2, with 11 bases identical to TRBD1. Germline CDR1 SGHDN, CDR2 FVKESK. The CDR3 sequence is 14 residues long. Unmatched junction bases numbered 4, after V lost 4 bases and J lost 6 bases. Supplemented by reference TRBV14 and TRBJ1-2, the full variable domain reads EAGVTQFPSHSVIEKGQTVTLRCDPISGHDNLYWYRRVMGKEIKFLLHFVKESKQDESGMPNNRFLAERTGGTYSTLKVQPAELEDSGVYFCASSPGQGDNGYTFGSGTRLTVV.

The chain joins TRBV7-2 to TRBJ2-7; TRBD2 is a possible D gene (5 bases). CDR1 and CDR2 (germline): SGHTA, FQGNSA. Trimming shortened V by 4 bases and J by 5 bases, and 9 bases separated the two germline ends. This CDR3 spans 12 amino acids. The DNA for the CDR3 is TGTGCCAGCAGCTGGACGGGGAACGAGCAGTACTTC. Its translation is CASSWTGNEQYF.

This clonotype was seen at least ten times. The chain carries TRBV6-5 and TRBJ1-2; D is uncertain. CDR3 length: 13 amino acids. The V gene lost 4 bases and the J gene lost 2 bases, with 8 bases spanning the gap. Germline V gene lookup returns CDR1 MNHEY and CDR2 SVGAGI. The CDR3: CASSWTPNYGYTF. The CDR3 DNA reads TGTGCCAGCAGTTGGACCCCGAACTATGGCTACACCTTC.

A few counts support this clonotype. This chain connects TRBV20-1 to TRBJ1-2; D is uncertain. Germline V CDR1 and CDR2: DFQATT, SNEGSKA (reference sequence). The CDR3 contains 13 residues. With 2 bases removed from V and 2 bases from J, the gap between germline ends came to 9 bases. CDR3 residues: CSARPDRNYGYTF. CDR3 DNA sequence: TGCAGTGCTAGACCCGACCGGAACTATGGCTACACCTTC.

V usage is TRBV7-6 and J usage is TRBJ2-7; possibly TRBD1 for D (5 bases). Trimming pared 0 bases from V and 2 bases from J, leaving 11 bases between. Germline loops: CDR1 SGHVS, CDR2 FNYEAQ. CDR3 size: 15 residues. As DNA, the CDR3 is TGTGCCAGCAGCTTAGCGGGGCAGGCTACCTACGAGCAGTACTTC. Its translation: CASSLAGQATYEQYF.

This clonotype has just a few counts. The CDR3 carries no conserved terminal phenylalanine or tryptophan, so it likely arises from a read error. The DNA is omitted, as the CDR3 cannot be located on it reliably, and the CDR3 follows TCRdb's listing. This chain joins TRBV29-1 and TRBJ2-3; TRBD2 is the table's D call and was not checked against the DNA. Germline V gives CDR1 SQVTM, CDR2 ANQGSEA. The CDR3 totals 10 residues, both ends included. The CDR3 reads CSVWTSRLKL.

This chain links TRBV4-2 with TRBJ1-5; TRBD1 matches 9 bases. In germline, CDR1 is LGHNA, CDR2 YNFKEQ. The CDR3 runs to 16 residues. The trim removed 0 bases at V and 7 bases at J, leaving 7 bases unmatched. CDR3 loop: CASSQDGTGMRQPQHF. The DNA of the CDR3 is TGTGCCAGCAGCCAAGATGGGACAGGGATGCGGCAGCCCCAGCATTTT.

The V and J genes are TRBV7-3 and TRBJ1-4; D is unresolved. V lost 5 bases, J lost 7 bases, and 11 bases lay in between. The germline V gene encodes CDR1 SGHTA and CDR2 FQGTGA. This CDR3 region has 13 residues. The CDR3 nucleotides read TGTGCCAGCAGCCTGGGTGTTGGTGAAAAACTGTTTTTT. Amino acids: CASSLGVGEKLFF.

This clonotype has more than one count but fewer than ten. CDR3 region: CASSNGLEIDTQYF. CDR3 sequence (DNA): TGTGCCAGCAGCAATGGACTAGAGATAGATACGCAGTATTTT. J is TRBJ2-3 and V is TRBV5-4, with 7 bases identical to TRBD2. Losses at the gene ends were 4 bases for V and 5 bases for J; bases not matched to a gene: 7. Germline CDR1 is SGHNT and CDR2 is YYREEE (reference sequence). The CDR3 runs to 14 residues.

This clonotype is termed medium-sized (0.01 to 0.1%). The chain uses TRBV11-2 and TRBJ2-4; 8 nucleotides line up with TRBD2. With V trimmed by 5 bases and J by 3 bases, 3 bases remained unmatched. The CDR3 covers 14 residues. Germline CDR1 is SGHAT and CDR2 is FQNNGV. The CDR3 DNA follows: TGTGCCAGCAGCACGGGGGGGGGCAAAAACATTCAGTACTTC. It encodes CASSTGGGKNIQYF.

This rearrangement joins TRBV5-1 to TRBJ2-7, with 9 bases that match TRBD1. The CDR3 loop spans 17 amino acids. Germline-derived CDR1 and CDR2 are SGHRS and YFSETQ. Trimming took 1 base from V and 2 from J; bases not matched to a gene: 10. Written as DNA, the CDR3 is TGCGCCAGCAGCTTGTTCTGGCGGGGACAGGGAACCTACGAGCAGTACTTC. Amino acids: CASSLFWRGQGTYEQYF.

The chain carries TRBV3-1 and TRBJ2-7, with D perhaps TRBD2 (5 bases). V was pared by 8 bases and J by 2 bases, with 13 bases between. The CDR3 is 13 residues long. Looked up from germline, CDR1 is LGHDT and CDR2 is YNNKEL (reference sequence). The CDR3 DNA reads as TGTGCCAGCCTGAGGGAAGATACCTACGAGCAGTACTTC. The encoded protein is CASLREDTYEQYF.

The rearrangement links TRBV5-4 to TRBJ2-1, with D perhaps TRBD2 (6 bases). V was shortened by 3 bases and J by 0 bases, with 16 bases between the two germline ends. Germline V lookup: CDR1 SGHNT, CDR2 YYREEE (reference sequence). This CDR3 is built from 17 residues. The CDR3 nucleotides read TGTGCCAGCAGCTCTTGGCTAGCGCTACACTCCTACAATGAGCAGTTCTTC. Translated: CASSSWLALHSYNEQFF.

This clonotype has a handful of counts. The genes are TRBV24-1 and TRBJ2-5; 9 positions match TRBD1. There are 15 residues in the CDR3. Trimming cost V 5 bases and J 5 bases; bases outside gene matches: 8. The V gene's germline CDR1 is KGHDR and CDR2 SFDVKD. CDR3 nucleotide sequence: TGTGCCACCAGTGGAGGGACAGGGCTTAGGGAGACCCAGTACTTC. Translated: CATSGGTGLRETQYF.

The chain joins TRBV29-1 to TRBJ2-2, with D maybe TRBD2 (5 bases). There are 12 residues in the CDR3. CDR1 is SQVTM and CDR2 is ANQGSEA in the germline V gene. V lost 7 bases and J lost 6, with 12 bases in between. The CDR3 sequence is CSANGNSGELFF. The CDR3 region has the DNA TGCAGCGCTAACGGGAATTCCGGGGAGCTGTTTTTT.

The CDR3 reads CASSLGLAGVREQYF. The CDR3 DNA follows: TGTGCCAGCAGCTTAGGACTAGCGGGAGTTCGAGAGCAGTACTTC. The gene calls are TRBV7-2 and TRBJ2-7; 12 positions match TRBD2. Germline V gene data show CDR1 as SGHTA and CDR2 as FQGNSA. The CDR3 is 15 residues long. The ends lost 1 base at V and 7 bases at J; junction bases unmatched: 5.

This rearrangement joins TRBV3-1 to TRBJ2-5, with 10 bases identical to TRBD2. This CDR3 is built from 15 residues. With V trimmed by 4 bases and J by 4 bases, 6 bases remained unmatched. Germline CDR1 is LGHDT and CDR2 is YNNKEL (reference sequence). CDR3 sequence (DNA): TGTGCCAGCAGCCCTCCGGGACTAGCGAGAGAGACCCAGTACTTC. This sequence encodes CASSPPGLARETQYF.

This clonotype occurred a few times. This chain joins TRBV7-9 and TRBJ2-3; no clear D gene. Trimming removed 5 bases from V and 0 bases from J, with 12 bases in between. Per the germline V gene, CDR1 is SEHNR and CDR2 is FQNEAQ (reference sequence). The CDR3 covers 15 residues. CDR3 DNA: TGTGCCAGCAGCCCAATCCGGCGGAGCACAGATACGCAGTATTTT. It yields the protein CASSPIRRSTDTQYF. Full variable domain (missing parts from reference TRBV7-9 and TRBJ2-3): DTGVSQNPRHKITKRGQNVTFRCDPISEHNRLYWYRQTLGQGPEFLTYFQNEAQLEKSRLLSDRFSAERPKGSFSTLEIQRTEQGDSAMYLCASSPIRRSTDTQYFGPGTRLTVL.

This chain connects TRBV6-2 or TRBV6-3 to TRBJ1-3; D unclear. Germline V CDR1 and CDR2: MNHEY, SVGEGT. V was shortened by 6 bases and J by 0 bases, with 3 bases between the two germline ends. The CDR3 consists of 12 residues. The CDR3 loop is CASRHSGNTIYF. The CDR3 region has the DNA TGTGCCAGCAGACACTCTGGAAACACCATATATTTT.

The rearrangement links TRBV29-1 to TRBJ1-1; TRBD1 aligns across 8 bases. There are 13 residues in the CDR3. Looked up from germline, CDR1 is SQVTM and CDR2 is ANQGSEA. The V segment lost 8 bases and the J segment 1 base; nucleotides outside the gene matches: 6. This chain's CDR3 is CSFPGTGNTEAFF. The CDR3 DNA reads as TGCAGCTTTCCAGGGACAGGGAACACTGAAGCTTTCTTT. Full variable domain (outside the CDR3, taken from reference TRBV29-1 and TRBJ1-1): SAVISQKPSRDICQRGTSLTIQCQVDSQVTMMFWYRQQPGQSLTLIATANQGSEATYESGFVIDKFPISRPNLTFSTLTVSNMSPEDSSIYLCSFPGTGNTEAFFGQGTRLTVV.